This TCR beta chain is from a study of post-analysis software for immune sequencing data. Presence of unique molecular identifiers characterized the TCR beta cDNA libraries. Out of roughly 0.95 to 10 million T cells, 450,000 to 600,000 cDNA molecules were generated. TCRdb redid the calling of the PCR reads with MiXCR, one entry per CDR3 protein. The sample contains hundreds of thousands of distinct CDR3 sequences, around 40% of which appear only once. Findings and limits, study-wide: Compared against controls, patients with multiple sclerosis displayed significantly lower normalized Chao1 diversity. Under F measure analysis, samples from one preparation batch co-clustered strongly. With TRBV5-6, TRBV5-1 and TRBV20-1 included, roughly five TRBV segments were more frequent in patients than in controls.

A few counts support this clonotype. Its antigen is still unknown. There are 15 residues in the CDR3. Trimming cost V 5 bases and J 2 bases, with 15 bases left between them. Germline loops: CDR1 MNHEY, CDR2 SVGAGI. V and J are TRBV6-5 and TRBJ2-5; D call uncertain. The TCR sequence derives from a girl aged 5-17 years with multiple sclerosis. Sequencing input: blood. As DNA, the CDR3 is TGTGCCAGCAGTCCACATGGGATGTCACAAGAGACCCAGTACTTC. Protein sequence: CASSPHGMSQETQYF.